This T cell receptor (beta chain) was captured by sequencing in a study of cytomegalovirus exposure and HLA in healthy donors. V lost 4 bases, J lost 0 bases, and 14 bases lay in between. CDR1 is SGHDT and CDR2 is YYEEEE in the germline V gene. The CDR3 is 16 residues long. This clone was detected only a few times. The antigen is not known. Vbeta (60) and Jbeta (13) primers were used in the PCR. Sequenced by immunoSEQ multiplex PCR; TCRdb stores in-frame clones only, minus some. Among roughly 140,000 clones listed, 80% were seen once. Broader study findings: Among the sequence variants, a highly shared cluster was likely an artifact of sequencing.

Material: PBMCs. This TCR was sampled from a man between 25 and 39 years old in good health and CMV-seronegative. The chain combines TRBV5-6 with TRBJ2-1; D is perhaps TRBD2 (6 bases). The CDR3 region has the DNA TGTGCCAGCAGCCACAATAGCGGAAGCTCCTACAATGAGCAGTTCTTC. Translation gives CASSHNSGSSYNEQFF.